These 27 T cell receptor beta chains were all obtained from the same sample, sequenced in a study of T-cell memory formation after mild COVID-19. Each CDR3 protein gets one entry after TCRdb re-called the 5' RACE reads with MiXCR. The data hold hundreds of thousands of distinct CDR3 sequences, with roughly 22% observed a single time. Sequencing used PBMCs or a T cell subset sorted from them (not recorded which). These receptors were taken from an adult woman who had mild COVID-19 (a few samples of this study predate the infection). Cell type and time point are not known.

This clonotype was counted at least ten times. The chain links TRBV14 to TRBJ2-3; D possibly uses TRBD1 or TRBD2 (6 bases each). V shed 4 bases and J shed 4 bases, with 9 bases lying between them. This CDR3 is 13 amino acids long. Per the germline V gene, CDR1 is SGHDN and CDR2 is FVKESK. CDR3 DNA sequence: TGTGCCAGCAGCCCCGGGGGCGCAGATACGCAGTATTTT. This codes for CASSPGGADTQYF.

The CDR3 spells CASSPRQGALNTEAFF. Written as DNA, the CDR3 is TGTGCCAGCTCACCAAGACAGGGGGCCTTGAACACTGAAGCTTTCTTT. The V gene is TRBV18, the J gene TRBJ1-1; 10 bases fit TRBD1. V shed 2 bases, J shed 0 bases, and the junction held 3 bases outside the gene matches. There are 16 residues in the CDR3. CDR1 and CDR2 (germline): KGHSH, LQKENI. Combining the CDR3 with reference TRBV18 and TRBJ1-1 gives the whole variable domain NAGVMQNPRHLVRRRGQEARLRCSPMKGHSHVYWYRQLPEEGLKFMVYLQKENIIDESGMPKERFSAEFPKEGPSILRIQQVVRGDSAAYFCASSPRQGALNTEAFFGQGTRLTVV.

This sequence joins TRBV3-1 and TRBJ2-1, with D maybe TRBD2 (6 bases). Trimming removed 0 bases from V and 2 bases from J, with 11 bases in between. This CDR3 has 16 amino acids. CDR1 is LGHDT, CDR2 YNNKEL, per germline (reference sequence). The CDR3 nucleotides are TGTGCCAGCAGCCAAGATGCACTAGCCCCCTACAATGAGCAGTTCTTC. It encodes CASSQDALAPYNEQFF.

There are a few counts of this clonotype. The CDR3 reads CSVEGLAVSSYNEQFF. Here the CDR3 DNA reads TGCAGCGTTGAGGGACTAGCGGTTAGCTCCTACAATGAGCAGTTCTTC. The J gene is TRBJ2-1, the V gene TRBV29-1; 11 positions agree with TRBD2. With 3 bases clipped from V and 0 bases from J, the junction kept 4 bases outside the gene matches. The CDR3 runs 16 residues. Per the germline V gene, CDR1 is SQVTM and CDR2 is ANQGSEA.

The CDR3 loop is CASALPGTASSYEQYF. CDR3 DNA: TGCGCCAGCGCGCTCCCCGGGACGGCGAGCTCCTACGAGCAGTACTTC. V is TRBV5-1 and J is TRBJ2-7; D assignment may be TRBD1 or TRBD2 (5 bases each). V lost 7 bases, J lost 0 bases, and 20 bases lay in between. The CDR3 is made up of 16 amino acids. The germline V gene has CDR1 SGHRS and CDR2 YFSETQ.

This clonotype was picked up many times. The CDR3: CSVEDRSSYEQYF. The CDR3 DNA reads TGCAGCGTTGAAGATCGCAGCTCCTACGAGCAGTACTTC. The genes are TRBV29-1 and TRBJ2-7, with D hard to call. The germline V gene has CDR1 SQVTM and CDR2 ANQGSEA. This CDR3 is 13 amino acids long. V lost 0 bases and J lost 0, with 6 bases in between.

This chain joins TRBV24-1 and TRBJ2-1; 9 bases match TRBD1. V lost 7 bases to trimming and J lost 5 bases; unmatched junction nucleotides: 11. The length of the CDR3 is 16 residues. CDR1 KGHDR and CDR2 SFDVKD come from the germline V gene. CDR3 sequence reads: CATRPNRGRSDNEQFF. The CDR3 DNA follows: TGTGCCACCAGGCCTAACAGGGGGCGTTCGGACAATGAGCAGTTCTTC.

The CDR3 DNA reads as TGCGCCAGCAGCTCGGGACAGGGATACAATGAGCAGTTCTTC. The encoded protein is CASSSGQGYNEQFF. This chain uses TRBV5-1 with TRBJ2-1, with TRBD1 matching 9 bases. The V gene's germline CDR1 is SGHRS and CDR2 YFSETQ. With 3 bases clipped from V and 4 bases from J, the junction kept 2 bases outside the gene matches. There are 14 residues in the CDR3.

This clonotype has a handful of counts. This chain uses TRBV6-1 with TRBJ2-3, with D tentatively TRBD2 (5 bases). With 2 bases removed from V and 8 bases from J, the gap between germline ends came to 14 bases. The germline V gene has CDR1 MNHNS and CDR2 SASEGT. The CDR3 extends over 14 amino acids. The CDR3 DNA follows: TGTGCCAGCAGTGAACCGGACGAAGGAGGTACGCAGTATTTT. Its protein product is CASSEPDEGGTQYF.

The rearrangement links TRBV12-3 or TRBV12-4 to TRBJ2-7, with unresolved D. V was clipped by 3 bases and J by 6 bases, with 9 bases between them. CDR3 length: 12 amino acids. CDR3 sequence (DNA): TGTGCCAGCAGTTTTAATACCGCCGAGCAGTACTTC. It translates to CASSFNTAEQYF.

This clonotype was counted only a few times. The chain has TRBV7-9 and TRBJ2-2; D possibly matches TRBD1 or TRBD2 (6 bases each). Germline-derived CDR1 and CDR2 are SEHNR and FQNEAQ (reference sequence). The CDR3 spans 15 residues. The V and J ends lost 5 bases and 6 bases respectively, with 16 bases between them. The DNA of the CDR3 is TGTGCCAGCAGCAGGGGGGAGTCAGGCGCCGGGGAGCTGTTTTTT. Translation gives CASSRGESGAGELFF.

The chain recombines TRBV6-2 or TRBV6-3 with TRBJ2-3, with 7 bases lining up with TRBD2. The CDR3 runs to 13 residues. After removal of 7 bases from V and 8 bases from J, the junction contained 9 bases not matched to a gene. CDR1 MNHEY and CDR2 SVGEGT come from the germline V gene. The CDR3 coding sequence is TGTGCCAGCACCCGAGCGGGGATGGGTACGCAGTATTTT. The encoded protein is CASTRAGMGTQYF.

This clonotype turned up a few times. The J gene is TRBJ2-3, the V gene TRBV7-6; D is uncertain. This CDR3 region has 14 residues. Germline V gene lookup returns CDR1 SGHVS and CDR2 FNYEAQ. Trimming shortened V by 3 bases and J by 2 bases, and 9 bases separated the two germline ends. CDR3 protein: CASSFSPYTDTQYF. The CDR3 DNA sequence: TGTGCCAGCAGCTTCAGCCCCTACACAGATACGCAGTATTTT.

In its sample, this clonotype was seen many times. The CDR3 protein is CASSLAVWGAGTGELFF. The CDR3 DNA reads TGTGCCAGCAGCTTAGCAGTGTGGGGGGCCGGCACCGGGGAGCTGTTTTTT. The chain couples TRBV7-2 to TRBJ2-2, with D perhaps given as TRBD1 or TRBD2 (6 bases each). Germline CDR1 reads SGHTA; CDR2 reads FQGNSA. Trimming shortened V by 0 bases and J by 4 bases, and 15 bases separated the two germline ends. The CDR3 spans 17 residues.

This clonotype was counted between two and nine times. The chain recombines TRBV7-8 with TRBJ2-3, with 11 nucleotides matching TRBD2. Germline loops: CDR1 SGHVS, CDR2 FQNEAQ. With 5 bases clipped from V and 0 bases from J, the junction kept 4 bases outside the gene matches. This CDR3 has 16 residues. DNA of the CDR3: TGTGCCAGCAGCGCGCGACTAGCGGGGAGCACAGATACGCAGTATTTT. This encodes CASSARLAGSTDTQYF. Variable domain in full (rest from reference TRBV7-8 and TRBJ2-3): GAGVSQSPRYKVAKRGQDVALRCDPISGHVSLFWYQQALGQGPEFLTYFQNEAQLDKSGLPSDRFFAERPEGSVSTLKIQRTQQEDSAVYLCASSARLAGSTDTQYFGPGTRLTVL.

This chain links TRBV7-9 with TRBJ2-1; D might be TRBD1 (5 bases). The CDR3 sequence is 16 residues long. CDR1 is SEHNR, CDR2 FQNEAQ, per germline (reference sequence). V lost 5 bases, J lost 5 bases, and 19 bases lay in between. The CDR3 DNA follows: TGTGCCAGCAGCGCCCTAGGGGCGGAGTTAAACAATGAGCAGTTCTTC. This translates into CASSALGAELNNEQFF.

The rearrangement links TRBV7-2 to TRBJ1-1; TRBD1 aligns across 9 bases. The CDR3 totals 16 residues. CDR1 is SGHTA and CDR2 is FQGNSA in the germline V gene. V was pared by 1 base and J by 1 base, with 4 bases of the junction left unmatched. The CDR3: CASSLGTGGSNTEAFF. The CDR3 region has the DNA TGTGCCAGCAGCTTAGGTACAGGGGGCTCGAACACTGAAGCTTTCTTT.

Only a few counts were recorded for this clonotype. The rearrangement uses TRBV12-3 or TRBV12-4 and TRBJ2-5; the match to TRBD2 covers 8 bases. V was clipped by 3 bases and J by 4 bases; unmatched bases: 7. The CDR3 consists of 15 residues. The CDR3 coding sequence is TGTGCCAGCAGTTTTTCCGGGGGGGTTGTAGAGACCCAGTACTTC. Protein product: CASSFSGGVVETQYF.

Only a few counts were recorded for this clonotype. CDR3 sequence (DNA): TGCAGTGCTAGAGCCCGACAGGGGATCGAGCAGTACTTC. Protein: CSARARQGIEQYF. The chain employs TRBV20-1 and TRBJ2-7; 8 bases map to TRBD1. Trimming cost V 1 base and J 6 bases; bases outside gene matches: 5. The V gene's germline CDR1 is DFQATT and CDR2 SNEGSKA (reference sequence). The CDR3 is made up of 13 amino acids.

This clonotype was counted only a few times. J is TRBJ1-1 and V is TRBV30, with D perhaps TRBD1 (5 bases). This CDR3 is built from 12 residues. Germline V CDR1 and CDR2: GTSNPN, SVGIG (reference sequence). V was clipped by 1 base and J by 3 bases, with 6 bases between them. The CDR3: CAWSGGYTEAFF. For the CDR3, the DNA is TGTGCCTGGAGTGGGGGGTACACTGAAGCTTTCTTT.

This clonotype turned up a few times. This CDR3 reads CASSYRRGGNTEAFF. The CDR3 nucleotides are TGTGCCAGCAGTTACCGCCGGGGGGGGAACACTGAAGCTTTCTTT. The chain links TRBV6-5 to TRBJ1-1, with D possibly being TRBD1 (5 bases). This CDR3 has 15 amino acids. Trimming stripped 2 bases from V and 1 base from J, with 11 bases between. CDR1 and CDR2 (germline): MNHEY, SVGAGI.

The rearrangement links TRBV10-3 to TRBJ2-2; a possible D gene is TRBD2 (5 bases). This CDR3 has 15 residues. From germline, CDR1 is ENHRY and CDR2 SYGVKD. Trimming pared 4 bases from V and 8 bases from J, leaving 17 bases between. CDR3 DNA: TGTGCCATCAGTGGCTCCCCGGGGAGCGGAGGGGAGCTGTTTTTT. It is translated as CAISGSPGSGGELFF.

This chain uses TRBV7-9 with TRBJ1-2; no firm D call. V dropped 10 bases and J dropped 8 bases, with 20 bases sitting between them. Germline values: CDR1 SEHNR, CDR2 FQNEAQ (reference sequence). The CDR3 has 13 residues. The CDR3 coding sequence is TGTGCCACCGTAGGGCCCGGTTTGGTGGGCTACACCTTC. Translation: CATVGPGLVGYTF.

The V and J genes are TRBV5-6 and TRBJ2-3, with D possibly being TRBD2 (5 bases). There are 15 residues in the CDR3. V lost 2 bases and J 2 bases, leaving 12 bases between the germline ends. The germline V gene has CDR1 SGHDT and CDR2 YYEEEE. The CDR3 reads CASSFLAADTDTQYF. CDR3 nucleotide sequence: TGTGCCAGCAGCTTCCTAGCAGCAGACACAGATACGCAGTATTTT.

This chain joins TRBV7-6 and TRBJ2-7, with a weak D call TRBD1 (5 bases). The CDR3 length is 11 residues. Trimming pared 5 bases from V and 10 bases from J, leaving 12 bases between. CDR1 is SGHVS and CDR2 is FNYEAQ in the germline V gene. For the CDR3, the DNA is TGTGCCAGCAGCAACACAGGCAGCCAGTACTTC. Its protein product is CASSNTGSQYF.

This clonotype came up a few times. This sequence joins TRBV4-3 and TRBJ2-7; TRBD2 matches 7 bases. V lost 3 bases, J lost 0 bases, and 5 bases stayed unmatched. Germline CDR1 LGHNA, CDR2 YSLEER. The CDR3 totals 15 residues. Here the CDR3 reads CASSQDTSDSYEQYF. For the CDR3, the DNA is TGCGCCAGCAGCCAGGACACTAGCGACTCCTACGAGCAGTACTTC.

This clonotype has more than one count but fewer than ten. The J gene is TRBJ1-2, the V gene TRBV5-4, with 9 bases that match TRBD1. The CDR3 consists of 16 residues. Trimming removed 4 bases from V and 3 bases from J; junction bases left unmatched: 10. Germline V lookup: CDR1 SGHNT, CDR2 YYREEE (reference sequence). The CDR3 region is CASSPTGGSAHYGYTF. CDR3 nucleotides: TGTGCCAGCAGCCCGACAGGGGGATCCGCCCACTATGGCTACACCTTC.